These 15 T cell receptor beta chains share one sample of origin, sequenced in a study of blood T cells in healthy people across ages. A sample-barcoded 5' primer and a J-beta primer mix were used in a second PCR of roughly 6 to 11 cycles. From the 5' RACE reads, TCRdb called clonotypes with MiXCR, one entry per CDR3 protein. The table lists roughly 1.9 million distinct CDR3 sequences, 35% to 50% of them singletons. Sequencing was carried out using blood. The receptors were gathered from a human donor in good health.

This clonotype was seen a handful of times. The J gene is TRBJ2-7, the V gene TRBV20-1; TRBD1 might be the D (5 bases). The CDR3 is 14 amino acids. Germline assignment: CDR1 DFQATT and CDR2 SNEGSKA (reference sequence). The germline V and J ends were trimmed by 0 bases and 3 bases, with 12 bases remaining between them. The CDR3 reads CSARDAGKIYEQYF. CDR3 nucleotides: TGCAGTGCTAGAGATGCAGGGAAGATCTACGAGCAGTACTTC.

The chain is built from TRBV24-1 and TRBJ2-5, with 8 positions matching TRBD1. The tail of the sequence fits TRBJ2-7 better, so the J call may be wrong. This CDR3 has 15 amino acids. Germline V gene sequence: CDR1 KGHDR, CDR2 SFDVKD. CDR3 DNA: TGTGCCACCAGTGGCGGGACAGGCTCGGATCTCGAGCAGTACTTC. Its protein is CATSGGTGSDLEQYF.

V usage is TRBV6-5 and J usage is TRBJ1-2, with D tentatively TRBD1 (5 bases). With 2 bases removed from V and 7 bases from J, the gap between germline ends came to 14 bases. Germline V gene data show CDR1 as MNHEY and CDR2 as SVGAGI. There are 14 residues in the CDR3. The CDR3 coding sequence is TGTGCCAGCAGTTACGCCCCAGGGAACGGTGGCTACACCTTC. Encoded protein: CASSYAPGNGGYTF.

There are a few counts of this clonotype. J is TRBJ2-7 and V is TRBV29-1; tentatively, D is TRBD1 (5 bases). Trimming cost V 7 bases and J 1 base, with 17 bases left between them. The CDR3 is made up of 14 amino acids. Looked up from germline, CDR1 is SQVTM and CDR2 is ANQGSEA. CDR3 nucleotides: TGCAGCGCCAAACAGGAAAACCCTTCCTACGAGCAGTACTTC. This codes for CSAKQENPSYEQYF.

This clonotype was counted between two and nine times. The chain carries TRBV29-1 and TRBJ1-1; 7 bases fit TRBD1. CDR1 and CDR2 from the germline V gene are SQVTM and ANQGSEA. J lost 5 bases, V lost 1 base, and 7 bases had no gene match. This CDR3 has 14 residues. This CDR3 reads CSVEGLGQTTEAFF. CDR3 DNA sequence: TGCAGCGTTGAAGGGTTGGGACAGACGACTGAAGCTTTCTTT.

This clonotype was detected only a few times. V is TRBV20-1 and J is TRBJ2-1, with D unclear. The CDR3 is 12 residues long. Germline V lookup: CDR1 DFQATT, CDR2 SNEGSKA (reference sequence). V was clipped by 3 bases and J by 6 bases, with 9 bases between them. The CDR3 is CSASPRGNEQFF. The CDR3 DNA reads as TGCAGTGCTAGCCCCCGAGGCAATGAGCAGTTCTTC.

A note on this clonotype: The junction does not match germline at one end; this may be a read error. This chain uses TRBV12-3 or TRBV12-4 with TRBJ2-1, with 10 bases that match TRBD1. CDR3 length equals 14 residues. The CDR3 loop reads CASSFRDRGNERFF. The CDR3 DNA sequence: TGTGCCAGCAGTTTCCGGGACAGGGGCAATGAGCGGTTCTTC.

The chain links TRBV30 to TRBJ2-7, with D possibly being TRBD1 (6 bases). The CDR3 sequence is 12 residues long. V was trimmed by 8 bases and J by 2 bases, leaving 13 bases between them. Germline V lookup: CDR1 GTSNPN, CDR2 SVGIG (reference sequence). The CDR3: CAVQGTPYEQYF. CDR3 DNA sequence: TGTGCCGTACAGGGAACCCCCTACGAGCAGTACTTC.

In its sample, this clonotype was seen a few times. V is TRBV30 and J is TRBJ2-1; no reliable D call. Germline CDR1 GTSNPN, CDR2 SVGIG (reference sequence). The CDR3 runs 10 residues. The V end lost 1 base, the J end lost 9 bases, and 4 bases lay between the germline ends. CDR3 in DNA: TGTGCCTGGAGTGGGCGTGAGCAGTTCTTC. It is translated as CAWSGREQFF.

The CDR3 protein is CASTPGGWSYEQYF. The DNA for the CDR3 is TGTGCCAGCACCCCGGGGGGTTGGTCCTACGAGCAGTACTTC. This chain connects TRBV7-2 to TRBJ2-7; 7 positions match TRBD2. Unmatched junction bases numbered 7, after V lost 7 bases and J lost 1 base. Germline V gives CDR1 SGHTA, CDR2 FQGNSA. This CDR3 contains 14 residues.

This clonotype has only a few counts. The chain combines TRBV29-1 with TRBJ2-2; D not certain. This CDR3 comprises 9 residues. Germline V CDR1 and CDR2: SQVTM, ANQGSEA. V was cut by 4 bases and J by 8 bases, with 2 bases left in between. CDR3 region: CSVVGELFF. CDR3 nucleotide sequence: TGCAGCGTTGTGGGGGAGCTGTTTTTT.

With regard to this clonotype: At one end, the junction sequence differs from germline, possibly due to a read error. CDR3 nucleotides: TGCAGTGCAAGAGATCAGGGTACCACTGAAGCTTTCTTT. It is translated as CSARDQGTTEAFF. The chain uses TRBV20-1 and TRBJ1-1; possible D gene TRBD1, 5 bases. CDR1 DFQATT and CDR2 SNEGSKA come from the germline V gene (reference sequence). The CDR3 runs to 13 residues.

This sequence joins TRBV6-6 and TRBJ1-2, with 7 nucleotides matching TRBD1. Trimming cost V 5 bases and J 5 bases; bases outside gene matches: 14. This CDR3 has 16 amino acids. The germline V gene has CDR1 MNHNY and CDR2 SVGAGI (reference sequence). Written as DNA, the CDR3 is TGTGCCAGCAGTCTTCCGAGGGGGCGGACTTTTTATGGCTACACCTTC. As protein: CASSLPRGRTFYGYTF.

A few counts support this clonotype. This sequence joins TRBV6-5 and TRBJ2-1; D possibly uses TRBD1 or TRBD2 (5 bases each). The V gene lost 6 bases and the J gene lost 8 bases, with 8 bases spanning the gap. The CDR3 consists of 11 residues. Germline V CDR1 and CDR2: MNHEY, SVGAGI. The CDR3 protein is CASRMGDEQFF. The CDR3 nucleotides are TGTGCCAGCAGGATGGGGGATGAGCAGTTCTTC.

A single count supports this clonotype. The chain uses TRBV28 and TRBJ2-3; D not resolved. CDR1 is MDHEN, CDR2 SYDVKM, per germline. This CDR3 contains 12 residues. The V end was cut by 11 bases, the J end by 2 bases, with 11 bases between. CDR3: CACTSHTDTQYF. CDR3 in DNA: TGTGCCTGCACTTCCCACACAGATACGCAGTATTTT.